A selection of T cell receptor beta chains follows, all from one sample in a study of T-cell memory formation after mild COVID-19. TCRdb recomputed calls from the 5' RACE reads with MiXCR, one row per CDR3 protein. This table has around 510,000 distinct CDR3 sequences, 20% to 25% appearing once. The sequencing input was PBMCs or a T cell subset sorted from them (not recorded which). These TCRs come from an adult woman who had mild COVID-19 (a few samples of this study predate the infection). Cell type and time point are not known. Both conserved end residues are part of each CDR3. The D gene is left open where the match is weak. Only part of the rows carry a size: once, few, many, or a class if the clone is expanded.

d_call: -; j_call: TRBJ2-4; v_call: TRBV6-5; clone_size: -; cdr3_aa: CASRRVRARKNIQYF; cdr3_nt: TGTGCCAGCAGAAGAGTCAGGGCGAGGAAAAACATTCAGTACTTC
d_call: -; j_call: TRBJ2-7; v_call: TRBV19; clone_size: few; cdr3_aa: CASSLWQGTGEQYF; cdr3_nt: TGTGCCAGTAGTCTTTGGCAGGGAACTGGCGAGCAGTACTTC
d_call: TRBD2; j_call: TRBJ2-1; v_call: TRBV30; clone_size: -; cdr3_aa: CAWSVLAGPDEQFF; cdr3_nt: TGTGCCTGGAGTGTCTTAGCGGGACCCGATGAGCAGTTCTTC
d_call: TRBD1; j_call: TRBJ2-7; v_call: TRBV7-9; clone_size: few; cdr3_aa: CASSFPPTGNEQYF; cdr3_nt: TGTGCCAGCAGCTTCCCCCCGACAGGGAACGAGCAGTACTTC
d_call: TRBD1; j_call: TRBJ2-2; v_call: TRBV3-1; clone_size: few; cdr3_aa: CASSHTQGAENTGELFF; cdr3_nt: TGTGCCAGCAGCCATACACAGGGGGCAGAGAACACCGGGGAGCTGTTTTTT
d_call: -; j_call: TRBJ1-1; v_call: TRBV19; clone_size: few; cdr3_aa: CASSSTGRSVNAFF; cdr3_nt: TGTGCCAGTAGTTCAACGGGACGGTCGGTGAACGCTTTCTTT
d_call: -; j_call: TRBJ2-3; v_call: TRBV7-8; clone_size: few; cdr3_aa: CASSLRRVPDTQYF; cdr3_nt: TGTGCCAGCAGCTTAAGGCGAGTTCCGGATACGCAGTATTTT
d_call: -; j_call: TRBJ1-3; v_call: TRBV7-9; clone_size: few; cdr3_aa: CASSPFGGNTIYF; cdr3_nt: TGTGCCAGCAGTCCTTTCGGGGGAAACACCATATATTTT
d_call: -; j_call: TRBJ2-7; v_call: TRBV7-9; clone_size: -; cdr3_aa: CASSLVAGPVYEQYF; cdr3_nt: TGTGCCAGCAGCTTAGTGGCAGGCCCGGTCTACGAGCAGTACTTC
d_call: -; j_call: TRBJ1-2; v_call: TRBV24-1; clone_size: few; cdr3_aa: CATSDPRQPAGGYTF; cdr3_nt: TGTGCCACCAGTGATCCCAGACAGCCTGCCGGTGGCTACACCTTC
d_call: TRBD2; j_call: TRBJ2-7; v_call: TRBV7-9; clone_size: once; cdr3_aa: CASSLTSGRAPEQYF; cdr3_nt: TGTGCCAGCAGCTTAACTAGCGGGAGGGCTCCTGAGCAGTACTTC
d_call: -; j_call: TRBJ1-5; v_call: TRBV7-9; clone_size: few; cdr3_aa: CASSAQGYQPQHF; cdr3_nt: TGTGCCAGCAGCGCGCAAGGCTATCAGCCCCAGCATTTT
d_call: TRBD1; j_call: TRBJ1-2; v_call: TRBV18; clone_size: -; cdr3_aa: CASSPQGVDYGYTF; cdr3_nt: TGTGCCAGCTCACCGCAGGGGGTTGACTATGGCTACACCTTC
d_call: -; j_call: TRBJ2-3; v_call: TRBV7-6; clone_size: -; cdr3_aa: CASSLAAATTDTQYF; cdr3_nt: TGTGCCAGCAGCTTAGCCGCCGCTACCACAGATACGCAGTATTTT
d_call: TRBD2; j_call: TRBJ2-7; v_call: TRBV13; clone_size: -; cdr3_aa: CASSERGTSGGYEQYF; cdr3_nt: TGTGCCAGCAGCGAAAGAGGGACTAGCGGGGGTTACGAGCAGTACTTC
d_call: -; j_call: TRBJ1-2; v_call: TRBV30; clone_size: -; cdr3_aa: CAWSQGYGYTF; cdr3_nt: TGTGCCTGGAGTCAGGGCTATGGCTACACCTTC
d_call: -; j_call: TRBJ2-2; v_call: TRBV6-5; clone_size: few; cdr3_aa: CASSYRRGNTGELFF; cdr3_nt: TGTGCCAGCAGTTACCGCAGGGGGAACACCGGGGAGCTGTTTTTT
d_call: -; j_call: TRBJ2-7; v_call: TRBV7-9; clone_size: -; cdr3_aa: CASSQRLDEQYF; cdr3_nt: TGTGCCAGCAGCCAGCGATTGGACGAGCAGTACTTC
d_call: TRBD1; j_call: TRBJ2-7; v_call: TRBV18; clone_size: few; cdr3_aa: CASSFGQGPSYEQYF; cdr3_nt: TGTGCCAGCTCATTCGGACAGGGCCCCTCCTACGAGCAGTACTTC
d_call: TRBD2; j_call: TRBJ2-5; v_call: TRBV7-2; clone_size: few; cdr3_aa: CASSPTGLAGETQYF; cdr3_nt: TGTGCCAGCAGCCCCACGGGACTAGCTGGGGAGACCCAGTACTTC
d_call: TRBD1; j_call: TRBJ2-1; v_call: TRBV9; clone_size: once; cdr3_aa: CASSEGAGGYNEQFF; cdr3_nt: TGTGCCAGCAGCGAGGGGGCAGGGGGCTACAATGAGCAGTTCTTC
d_call: -; j_call: TRBJ1-1; v_call: TRBV5-1; clone_size: few; cdr3_aa: CASSFANREDTEAFF; cdr3_nt: TGCGCCAGCAGCTTCGCAAACAGGGAAGATACTGAAGCTTTCTTT
d_call: -; j_call: TRBJ2-6; v_call: TRBV5-1; clone_size: few; cdr3_aa: CASSFAEYSGANVLTF; cdr3_nt: TGCGCCAGCAGCTTCGCCGAGTACTCTGGGGCCAACGTCCTGACTTTC
d_call: TRBD1; j_call: TRBJ1-1; v_call: TRBV3-1; clone_size: few; cdr3_aa: CASSPHRTGRDTEAFF; cdr3_nt: TGTGCCAGCAGCCCCCACCGGACAGGGAGGGACACTGAAGCTTTCTTT
d_call: TRBD1; j_call: TRBJ2-7; v_call: TRBV4-1; clone_size: few; cdr3_aa: CASSQAGTGNYEQYF; cdr3_nt: TGCGCCAGCAGCCAAGCGGGGACAGGGAACTACGAGCAGTACTTC
d_call: -; j_call: TRBJ2-2; v_call: TRBV12-3/TRBV12-4; clone_size: -; cdr3_aa: CASQGKLGELFF; cdr3_nt: TGTGCCAGCCAGGGGAAATTAGGGGAGCTGTTTTTT
d_call: TRBD1; j_call: TRBJ1-5; v_call: TRBV3-1; clone_size: -; cdr3_aa: CASSQGGQGIQPQHF; cdr3_nt: TGTGCCAGCAGCCAAGGGGGACAGGGGATCCAGCCCCAGCATTTT
d_call: TRBD2; j_call: TRBJ2-1; v_call: TRBV13; clone_size: -; cdr3_aa: CASSERGALYNEQFF; cdr3_nt: TGTGCCAGCAGCGAGCGGGGGGCCTTGTACAATGAGCAGTTCTTC
d_call: -; j_call: TRBJ1-5; v_call: TRBV5-1; clone_size: -; cdr3_aa: CASREAGSDSNQPQHF; cdr3_nt: TGCGCCAGCAGGGAGGCAGGGTCGGATAGCAATCAGCCCCAGCATTTT
d_call: TRBD2; j_call: TRBJ2-7; v_call: TRBV12-3/TRBV12-4; clone_size: -; cdr3_aa: CASSLPPERGLYEQYF; cdr3_nt: TGTGCCAGCAGTTTACCGCCAGAGCGGGGACTCTACGAGCAGTACTTC
d_call: TRBD2; j_call: TRBJ2-3; v_call: TRBV5-1; clone_size: -; cdr3_aa: CASSPMTSGGASDTQYF; cdr3_nt: TGCGCCAGCAGCCCAATGACTAGCGGGGGGGCTTCGGATACGCAGTATTTT
d_call: -; j_call: TRBJ2-5; v_call: TRBV24-1; clone_size: -; cdr3_aa: CATSDPRQAQETQYF; cdr3_nt: TGTGCCACCAGTGATCCCCGACAGGCCCAAGAGACCCAGTACTTC
d_call: TRBD2; j_call: TRBJ2-7; v_call: TRBV28; clone_size: few; cdr3_aa: CATDTPGLQYF; cdr3_nt: TGTGCCACCGACACACCGGGACTACAGTACTTC
d_call: TRBD1; j_call: TRBJ2-7; v_call: TRBV27; clone_size: few; cdr3_aa: CASSPPWTGTTYEQYF; cdr3_nt: TGTGCCAGCAGTCCCCCCTGGACAGGGACAACCTACGAGCAGTACTTC
d_call: TRBD1; j_call: TRBJ1-2; v_call: TRBV4-1; clone_size: few; cdr3_aa: CASSQDSGTGNGYTF; cdr3_nt: TGCGCCAGCAGCCAAGATTCTGGGACAGGGAATGGCTACACCTTC
d_call: -; j_call: TRBJ2-2; v_call: TRBV7-9; clone_size: -; cdr3_aa: CASSLQLDNTGELFF; cdr3_nt: TGTGCCAGCAGCTTGCAACTAGACAACACCGGGGAGCTGTTTTTT
d_call: -; j_call: TRBJ2-1; v_call: TRBV7-3; clone_size: many; cdr3_aa: CASSLVRGAYNEQFF; cdr3_nt: TGTGCCAGCAGCTTAGTAAGGGGAGCCTACAATGAGCAGTTCTTC
d_call: -; j_call: TRBJ1-2; v_call: TRBV6-5; clone_size: -; cdr3_aa: CASSYSGASGYTF; cdr3_nt: TGTGCCAGCAGTTACTCTGGCGCTAGCGGCTACACCTTC
d_call: TRBD2; j_call: TRBJ2-7; v_call: TRBV10-3; clone_size: -; cdr3_aa: CATSVSGGFSYEQYF; cdr3_nt: TGTGCCACTTCGGTTAGCGGGGGTTTCTCCTACGAGCAGTACTTC
d_call: -; j_call: TRBJ1-6; v_call: TRBV5-6; clone_size: few; cdr3_aa: CASSFRGKFLALHF; cdr3_nt: TGTGCCAGCAGCTTTCGGGGGAAATTTTTGGCCCTCCACTTT
d_call: TRBD1; j_call: TRBJ2-5; v_call: TRBV5-4; clone_size: many; cdr3_aa: CASSLAGTGGTQYF; cdr3_nt: TGTGCCAGCAGCTTGGCAGGGACAGGGGGGACCCAGTACTTC
d_call: TRBD2; j_call: TRBJ2-7; v_call: TRBV29-1; clone_size: few; cdr3_aa: CSVARTSAYEQYF; cdr3_nt: TGCAGCGTTGCTCGGACTAGCGCCTACGAGCAGTACTTC
d_call: -; j_call: TRBJ2-5; v_call: TRBV9; clone_size: -; cdr3_aa: CASSVPMGDLGQETQYF; cdr3_nt: TGTGCCAGCAGCGTACCGATGGGGGATCTAGGACAAGAGACCCAGTACTTC
d_call: -; j_call: TRBJ1-2; v_call: TRBV11-2; clone_size: -; cdr3_aa: CASSPPPRRDLKGDYGYTF; cdr3_nt: TGTGCCAGCAGCCCGCCCCCACGCCGGGACCTCAAGGGGGACTATGGCTACACCTTC
d_call: TRBD2; j_call: TRBJ2-1; v_call: TRBV5-4; clone_size: few; cdr3_aa: CASSPLGTSGYNEQFF; cdr3_nt: TGTGCCAGCAGCCCCCTTGGGACTAGCGGTTACAATGAGCAGTTCTTC
d_call: TRBD2; j_call: TRBJ2-1; v_call: TRBV12-3/TRBV12-4; clone_size: -; cdr3_aa: CASSPLAGVPYNEQFF; cdr3_nt: TGTGCCAGCAGTCCCTTAGCGGGAGTCCCCTACAATGAGCAGTTCTTC
d_call: -; j_call: TRBJ2-1; v_call: TRBV11-2; clone_size: few; cdr3_aa: CASSLSSDNEQFF; cdr3_nt: TGTGCCAGCAGCTTAAGCTCAGACAATGAGCAGTTCTTC
d_call: -; j_call: TRBJ2-7; v_call: TRBV5-1; clone_size: few; cdr3_aa: CASSLEGRTDMSSYEQYF; cdr3_nt: TGCGCCAGCAGCTTGGAAGGCAGGACCGACATGAGCTCCTACGAGCAGTACTTC
d_call: TRBD2; j_call: TRBJ2-4; v_call: TRBV6-5; clone_size: -; cdr3_aa: CASRDPGVGLGKNIQYF; cdr3_nt: TGTGCCAGCAGAGACCCAGGGGTGGGACTAGGAAAAAACATTCAGTACTTC
d_call: -; j_call: TRBJ2-3; v_call: TRBV12-3/TRBV12-4; clone_size: -; cdr3_aa: CASSLGTRGNTQYF; cdr3_nt: TGTGCCAGCAGTTTAGGGACTCGAGGAAATACGCAGTATTTT
d_call: -; j_call: TRBJ1-5; v_call: TRBV24-1; clone_size: -; cdr3_aa: CATAPPRENSNQPQHF; cdr3_nt: TGTGCCACCGCCCCCCCGCGGGAGAATAGCAATCAGCCCCAGCATTTT
d_call: TRBD1; j_call: TRBJ2-7; v_call: TRBV27; clone_size: -; cdr3_aa: CASRNNPGTGINEQYF; cdr3_nt: TGTGCCAGCAGAAATAATCCCGGGACAGGGATCAACGAGCAGTACTTC
d_call: TRBD1; j_call: TRBJ1-5; v_call: TRBV2; clone_size: -; cdr3_aa: CASSTGQGNQPQHF; cdr3_nt: TGTGCCAGCAGTACCGGACAGGGGAATCAGCCCCAGCATTTT